The TCR beta chain under discussion was sequenced for a study of CD8+CD57+ T cells in acquired aplastic anemia. On the study more broadly: CD4+ and CD8+ cells, once sorted, gave DNA averaging approximately 3.4 ug. Healthy donors yielded roughly 9.8 million CD4+ cell reads on average. Overall study results and limits: Sharing between patients and controls was observed for around 27 CD8+ CDR3 sequences.

This CDR3 has 13 residues. The V and J ends lost 3 bases and 1 base respectively, with 4 bases between them. Looked up from germline, CDR1 is WSHSY and CDR2 is SAAADI. This clonotype was picked up many times. Its antigen is as yet unknown. Genomic DNA acted as the template from which TCR beta VDJ combination and CDR3 sequence profiling were carried out. TCRdb re-analysed the reads in MiXCR, keeping a single row per CDR3 protein. Of 150,000 to 200,000 distinct CDR3 sequences in the sample, about 60% were seen once. The chain employs TRBV10-2 and TRBJ1-5; D call uncertain. The TCR originated in a human donor in good health. Input material: sorted CD4+, CD8+, or CD8+CD57+ T cells (not recorded which) from PBMCs. CDR3 protein: CASSDSSNQPQHF. The CDR3 nucleotides are TGCGCCAGCAGTGATTCCAGCAATCAGCCCCAGCATTTT.